What follows is one T cell receptor (beta chain) and its context. Its antigen is unknown. V shed 6 bases, J shed 0 bases, and the junction held 2 bases outside the gene matches. CDR1 and CDR2 from the germline V gene are SNHLY and FYNNEI. The CDR3 has 15 residues. This sample was taken from a study of cytomegalovirus exposure and HLA in healthy donors. Whole-study results and caveats: The authors later found TCR association rates varying by HLA locus, with DRB1 most and HLA-C fewest. Indistinguishability led to the exclusion of some V segments, TRBV6-2 and TRBV6-3 included. A few of the chains that were CMV-associated were confirmed in vitro to be specific for CMV antigens.

PCR involved 60 Vbeta and 13 Jbeta primers. TCRdb's table, derived via immunoSEQ multiplex PCR, lists solely in-frame clones and lacks some. This table has about 140,000 clones, 79% appearing once. The source is a man aged 18-30 years in good health and CMV-seronegative. The chain has TRBV2 and TRBJ2-2, with 9 bases matching TRBD2. The sequencing sample was made of PBMCs. This CDR3 is CASSLAGANTGELFF. The CDR3 DNA sequence: TGTGCCAGCAGCTTAGCGGGGGCGAACACCGGGGAGCTGTTTTTT.